The entry that follows covers one TCR beta chain sequence. This clone showed up just a few times. The specificity of this receptor is unknown. No much larger clone is present one base from it, and per-base qualities are unavailable. This sample is drawn from a study of T cell changes during pregnancy in multiple sclerosis (dated by TCRdb to between 2017 and 2020). Background for the entire study: The study looked at changes in the T cell repertoire across pregnancy in women with multiple sclerosis.

Measured from the cysteine to the phenylalanine, the CDR3 is 15 residues long. This entry keeps only the CDR3 DNA: 45 bases, framed from base 1. Trimming leaves V shorter by 4 bases and J shorter by 5 bases, with the junction holding 8 bases beyond the gene matches. Looking up the germline V gene (reference sequence) yields CDR1 LNHDA and CDR2 SQIVND. Library preparation employed the immunoSEQ multiplex PCR assay. TCRdb's version of the immuneACCESS table is confined to in-frame rearrangements and falls short of the full clone set. An unresolved V gene accounts for under half of the shortfall where checked; the remainder is of unknown origin. This sample comprises about 38,000 clones, around 92% of them detected only once. 5.5% to 7% of the sample rests with the top ten.

The clonotype comes from a female donor with multiple sclerosis, enrolled in a pregnancy study. The sequenced sample was CD8+ T cells from peripheral blood mononuclear cells, obtained in the second trimester of pregnancy. This chain is built from TRBV19 and TRBJ2-1; TRBD1 matches 7 bases in the middle. In nucleotide form, the sequence is TGTGCCAGTAGTACCCGACAGGGATCGGACAATGAGCAGTTCTTC. Protein translation: CASSTRQGSDNEQFF.